Each of the 2 T cell receptor beta chains below was sequenced from the same sample in a study of T cells after somatic rescue of genetic block. Libraries were prepared by immunoSEQ multiplex PCR; TCRdb keeps only in-frame clonotypes and omits some of them. The sample has 68,000 or so clones, around 90% seen once. Sequencing was carried out using peripheral blood mononuclear cells (PBMCs). These TCRs come from a man in his forties.

The rearrangement links TRBV7-2 to TRBJ2-3; D remains unclear. V was cut by 2 bases and J by 0 bases, with 3 bases left in between. The CDR3 contains 13 residues. The germline CDR1 and CDR2 sequences are SGHTA and FQGNSA. CDR3 coding DNA: TGTGCCAGCAGCTTATACAGCACAGATACGCAGTATTTT. Its protein product is CASSLYSTDTQYF.

V is TRBV28 and J is TRBJ2-7; no firm D call. V lost 7 bases to trimming and J lost 4 bases, with 8 bases between them. Germline assignment: CDR1 MDHEN and CDR2 SYDVKM. This CDR3 comprises 11 residues. CDR3 nucleotide sequence: TGTGCCAGCACGGGTTGGTACGAGCAGTACTTC. Its translation: CASTGWYEQYF.